Listed below are T cell receptor beta chains from one sample, sequenced in a study of a mutant IDH1 vaccine in newly diagnosed glioma. Here immunoSEQ multiplex PCR was the method, and the copy in TCRdb shows in-frame clones only, minus some. The repertoire consists of roughly 56,000 clones, with over 70% occurring once and the leading ten covering around 5%. These TCRs are of unknown antigen specificity. Source: PBMCs, taken from a glioma patient whose treatment included an IDH1 peptide vaccine. The receptors come from a man in his forties or fifties with glioma. Both conserved end residues are part of each CDR3. The D gene is left open where the match is weak. Some rows have no size entry. The others give once, few or many, or a class for an expanded clone.

>TRBJ2-1|-|-|TRBV4-1
TGCGCCAGCAGCCAAGTTGAAGATGAGCAGTTCTTC
CASSQVEDEQFF
>TRBJ1-3|-|-|TRBV4-3
TGCGCCAGCAGCCAAGATACTGGAAACACCATATATTTT
CASSQDTGNTIYF
>TRBJ2-7|-|TRBD1|TRBV7-2
TGTGCCAGCAGCTTAAACAGGGGCTACGAGCAGTACTTC
CASSLNRGYEQYF
>TRBJ1-1|-|-|TRBV27
TGTGCCAGCTCCCCTGTGGGGGGGAGCACTGAAGCTTTCTTT
CASSPVGGSTEAFF
>TRBJ2-5|-|TRBD1|TRBV5-4
TGTGCCAGCAGGGGGGACAGGGGTCAGGAGACCCAGTACTTC
CASRGDRGQETQYF
>TRBJ2-1|few|-|TRBV23-1
TGCGCCAGCCCCAAGGGGGGGGCCATACACAATGAGCAGTTCTTC
CASPKGGAIHNEQFF
>TRBJ1-5|few|TRBD1|TRBV7-2
TGTGCCAGCAGTTCCACGACGGGACAGCAAAATCAGCCCCAGCATTTT
CASSSTTGQQNQPQHF
>TRBJ2-5|-|TRBD1|TRBV5-1
TGCGCCAGCAGCTTGTTGGGCGGGACAGGGGGAGAGACCCAGTACTTC
CASSLLGGTGGETQYF
>TRBJ2-2|-|TRBD1|TRBV5-8
TGTGCCAGCAGCTACGGGACAGGGTTCACCGGGGAGCTGTTTTTT
CASSYGTGFTGELFF
>TRBJ2-2|medium-sized|-|TRBV29-1
TGCAGCGTTGTCGGGGCGTCGGGGGAGCTGTTTTTT
CSVVGASGELFF
>TRBJ2-1|-|TRBD2|TRBV25-1
TGTGCCAGCAGTGAGGCGGGGGGCCAGGTCTACAATGAGCAGTTCTTC
CASSEAGGQVYNEQFF
>TRBJ1-2|-|-|TRBV9
TGTGCCAGCAGCGTAGGACAGTCGGGTGGCTACACCTTC
CASSVGQSGGYTF
>TRBJ2-1|-|-|TRBV29-1
TGCAGCGTTGTCGGGGGCCTGGATGAGCAGTTCTTC
CSVVGGLDEQFF
>TRBJ2-5|once|-|TRBV5-3
TGTGCCAGAAGCTTGGGAGAGGAGGAGACCCAGTACTTC
CARSLGEEETQYF
>TRBJ1-1|-|-|TRBV5-1
TGCGCCAGCAGCTTTGAGGGGTTGAACACTGAAGCTTTCTTT
CASSFEGLNTEAFF
>TRBJ1-5|medium-sized|-|TRBV19
TGTGCCACTCGGGGAGGCAATCAGCCCCAGCATTTT
CATRGGNQPQHF
>TRBJ1-5|-|-|TRBV10-1
TGCGCCAGCAGTGAGGACCCTTATCAGCCCCAGCATTTT
CASSEDPYQPQHF
>TRBJ1-5|few|-|TRBV27
TGTGCCAGCAGTTTTAACAGCAATCAGCCCCAGCATTTT
CASSFNSNQPQHF
>TRBJ2-7|-|TRBD1|TRBV5-1
TGCGCCAGCAGCCCAGGGGGTGCACTTTCCTACGAGCAGTACTTC
CASSPGGALSYEQYF
>TRBJ2-7|-|TRBD1|TRBV6-1
TGTGCCAGCAGCTTCGACAGGGCCACTCCCTACGAGCAGTACTTC
CASSFDRATPYEQYF
>TRBJ2-7|-|TRBD1|TRBV5-4
TGTGCCAGCAGCTTGGAAGGGACAGGTACGGAGCAGTACTTC
CASSLEGTGTEQYF
>TRBJ2-1|-|-|TRBV10-1
TGCGCCAGCAGTGAGGAGGAGGGGGGGCGTAATGAGCAGTTCTTC
CASSEEEGGRNEQFF
>TRBJ1-2|-|-|TRBV18
TGTGCCAGCTCACCACCTCTGGGGGATCGAAACTATGGCTACACCTTC
CASSPPLGDRNYGYTF
>TRBJ2-5|-|TRBD2|TRBV5-1
TGCGCCAGCAGCTTTCCTAGCGGGGGGCTGGGAGAGACCCAGTACTTC
CASSFPSGGLGETQYF
>TRBJ1-2|-|-|TRBV10-3
TGTGCCATCAGTGGGGGGGAAGGACAGACCAATGGCTACACCTTC
CAISGGEGQTNGYTF
>TRBJ1-2|few|-|TRBV5-5
TGTGCCAGCAGCTTGGGTCCAACCAGGGGCGACTATGGCTACACCTTC
CASSLGPTRGDYGYTF
>TRBJ2-7|-|TRBD1|TRBV30
TGTGCCTGGGGGACAGGGGGCTCCTACGAGCAGTACTTC
CAWGTGGSYEQYF
>TRBJ1-2|-|-|TRBV28
TGTGCCAGCAGTTTATCCAGAGGATGGGGCTACACCTTC
CASSLSRGWGYTF
>TRBJ2-7|-|-|TRBV28
TGTGCCAGCAGTTGGGCCAGGGCCTACGAGCAGTACTTC
CASSWARAYEQYF
>TRBJ2-3|-|TRBD2|TRBV10-3
TGTGCCATCAGGACTAGCGGGGTGAGCACAGATACGCAGTATTTT
CAIRTSGVSTDTQYF
>TRBJ2-2|-|-|TRBV19
TGTGCCAGTAGTATTGCGTTTACGAACACCGGGGAGCTGTTTTTT
CASSIAFTNTGELFF
>TRBJ1-1|-|-|TRBV9
TGTGCCAGCAGCGACCAACAGGGAGGGACTGAAGCTTTCTTT
CASSDQQGGTEAFF
>TRBJ1-1|-|-|TRBV5-5
TGTGCCAGCAGCCTGGGGGGGAACACTGAAGCTTTCTTT
CASSLGGNTEAFF
>TRBJ2-2|-|-|TRBV25-1
TGTGCCAGCAGTGAATGGGGGCCCAACACCGGGGAGCTGTTTTTT
CASSEWGPNTGELFF
>TRBJ2-5|-|-|TRBV7-2
TGTGCCAGCAGCCCAGGACAGTACCAAGAGACCCAGTACTTC
CASSPGQYQETQYF
>TRBJ2-2|once|-|TRBV7-9
TGTTTGGGGACCGGGGAGCTGTTTTTT
CLGTGELFF
>TRBJ2-5|once|-|TRBV29-1
TGCAGCGTTGGGGGACCGAAAGGCGGAGAGACCCAGTACTTC
CSVGGPKGGETQYF
>TRBJ2-7|-|-|TRBV11-2
TGTGCCAGCAGCGGACTGCGTCTCGGCACCTACGAGCAGTACTTC
CASSGLRLGTYEQYF
>TRBJ1-2|many|TRBD1|TRBV27
TGTGCCAGCAGTTCGATGACAGGGGCGCATGGCTACACCTTC
CASSSMTGAHGYTF
>TRBJ1-2|few|TRBD1|TRBV7-9
TGTGCCAGCAGCCCTTCGTGGGACAGGGGTTGGGGCTACACCTTC
CASSPSWDRGWGYTF
>TRBJ2-7|-|-|TRBV30
TGTGCCTGGATACCCGACAGCCCGTGGTACGAGCAGTACTTC
CAWIPDSPWYEQYF
>TRBJ1-1|few|-|TRBV7-2
TGTGCCAGCAGCTTAGGTCAGGTTCGAACTGAAGCTTTCTTT
CASSLGQVRTEAFF
>TRBJ1-1|-|TRBD1|TRBV5-1
TGCGCCAGCACCGATACAGGGGCCAACACTGAAGCTTTCTTT
CASTDTGANTEAFF
>TRBJ1-2|-|TRBD1|TRBV30
TGTGCCACCCGGGACAGGGAGGGCTATGGCTACACCTTC
CATRDREGYGYTF
>TRBJ2-1|once|-|TRBV5-6
TGTGCCAGCAGTGGGGGCGGCGATGAGCAGTTCTTC
CASSGGGDEQFF
>TRBJ2-2|once|TRBD1|TRBV7-6
TGTGCCAGCAGCTTTGGACAGGGGGCCGACACCGGGGAGCTGTTTTTT
CASSFGQGADTGELFF
>TRBJ2-2|-|-|TRBV19
TGTGCCAGTAGTATTAGTTTTCCCGGGGAGCTGTTTTTT
CASSISFPGELFF
>TRBJ2-7|-|TRBD1|TRBV6-1
TGTGCCAGCAGCCCGGGACAGGACCACGAGCAGTACTTC
CASSPGQDHEQYF
>TRBJ2-5|once|-|TRBV18
TGTGCCAGCTCCTCTAGGGAGACCCAGTACTTC
CASSSRETQYF
>TRBJ2-7|-|TRBD2|TRBV14
TGTGCCAGCAGCTTAGGGCGGGGGACCCCGTGGCAGTACTTC
CASSLGRGTPWQYF
>TRBJ1-6|-|TRBD1|TRBV19
TGTGCCAGTAGTATCCGGAGGACAGGGGGCGCCTATAATTCACCCCTCCACTTT
CASSIRRTGGAYNSPLHF
>TRBJ1-1|-|-|TRBV7-9
TGTGCCAGCAGCCCCGTGAACACTGAAGCTTTCTTT
CASSPVNTEAFF
>TRBJ1-2|-|-|TRBV5-5
TGTGCCAGCAGCGGGGGGGTCGACGATGGCTACACCTTC
CASSGGVDDGYTF
>TRBJ1-1|once|-|TRBV2
TGTGCCAGCGGGGCGTTGAACACTGAAGCTTTCTTT
CASGALNTEAFF
>TRBJ2-1|-|TRBD2|TRBV6-1
TGTGCCAGCCGGGAGGGCAGGGGTGGGAATGAGCAGTTCTTC
CASREGRGGNEQFF
>TRBJ1-2|-|TRBD1|TRBV4-1
TGCGCCAGCAGCCAGACCGGGACAGCTCCCTATGGCTACACCTTC
CASSQTGTAPYGYTF
>TRBJ2-2|few|TRBD1|TRBV2
TGTGCCAGCATCGGGACAGAGAACACCGGGGAGCTGTTTTTT
CASIGTENTGELFF
>TRBJ2-5|-|-|TRBV5-1
TGCGCCAGCAGCTTGGGGCGGATCCAAGAGACCCAGTACTTC
CASSLGRIQETQYF